A single sample gave rise to the 3 T cell receptor beta chains below, sequenced in a study of T-cell reconstitution after alpha-beta-depleted transplantation in children. Unique molecular identifiers were built into the TCRbeta library. TCRdb passed the PCR reads through MiXCR, listing each CDR3 protein once. The data show around 200,000 distinct CDR3 sequences, approximately 15% seen once. Source: PBMCs, mostly from graft donor cells, taken 360 days after TCRalphabeta/CD19-depleted stem cell transplant. The receptors were sampled from a male patient aged 2 to 10 who had a stem cell transplant for acute lymphoblastic leukemia, so the T cells may come from the graft donor.

This chain joins TRBV5-1 and TRBJ2-7; perhaps TRBD2 as D (5 bases). V was clipped by 4 bases and J by 0 bases, with 14 bases between them. Germline V CDR1 and CDR2: SGHRS, YFSETQ. This CDR3 contains 15 residues. The CDR3 reads CASSPEWRISYEQYF. The CDR3 DNA follows: TGCGCCAGCAGCCCGGAGTGGAGGATCTCCTACGAGCAGTACTTC.

Comments on this clonotype: This may be a read error: a much more frequent sequence differs by one nucleotide. A read error is likely, as this CDR3 ends without the conserved phenylalanine or tryptophan. The rearrangement joins TRBV5-1 to TRBJ1-2, with 9 positions matching TRBD1. The CDR3 covers 14 residues. The trim removed 0 bases at V and 8 bases at J, leaving 5 bases unmatched. Germline V gene lookup returns CDR1 SGHRS and CDR2 YFSETQ. CDR3 coding DNA: TGCGCCAGCAGCTTGGAACAGGGGGCAAGAGGCTACACCTGC. Translating gives CASSLEQGARGYTC.

This clonotype was seen a few times. The gene calls are TRBV4-1 and TRBJ2-1; 9 bases agree with TRBD1. This CDR3 has 20 amino acids. The V gene's germline CDR1 is MGHRA and CDR2 YSYEKL. V was pared by 4 bases and J by 8 bases, with 24 bases of the junction left unmatched. The CDR3 here is CASSPRPGTGPNPDVHEQFF. For the CDR3, the DNA is TGCGCCAGCAGCCCTCGCCCGGGGACAGGGCCTAACCCGGATGTTCATGAGCAGTTCTTC.